The entry below describes one TCR beta chain. Its recognized antigen is unknown. The junction differs from germline at one of its ends, possibly a read error. The germline V gene supplies CDR1 LGHNA and CDR2 YNFKEQ. The CDR3 measures 16 amino acids from cysteine to phenylalanine. This entry keeps only the CDR3 DNA: 48 bases, framed from base 1. The sample is drawn from a study of tumor-infiltrating lymphocytes in primary liver carcinoma (dated by TCRdb to 2017 to 2019). Describing the broader study: The five patients, three men and two women aged 30 to 69 years, had hepatocellular carcinoma (four) or combined HCC and intrahepatic cholangiocarcinoma (one). A total of 35 or so specimens from 5 patients went through TCRbeta repertoire sequencing, namely 25 tumor regions, 5 adjacent noncancerous liver tissues and 5 peripheral blood samples. Tumors of the five patients were stage T1-T3 N0M0 with maximum diameters of 4.2 to 10 cm. Roughly 3.5 to 7.5 million productive TCRbeta reads were obtained per sample, and no significant difference in read depth was found between tissue types. TCRbeta repertoire sequencing, expression microarrays and whole-exome sequencing were combined in the study across five regions of each liver tumor, with adjacent normal tissue and blood also included. Technical replicate repertoires showed high reproducibility, with mean shared-clone rates roughly 0.88 and correlation coefficients above 0.95.

Without any cell sorting, total RNA and DNA were extracted together from about 20-30 mg of bulk tissue using the AllPrep DNA/RNA mini kit. Four to six patients with histopathologically diagnosed primary liver carcinoma underwent surgical resection in China between November 2015 and 2016. Chronic HBV infection was present in the patients, and the patients were treatment-naive at sampling. Pieces of fresh tumor and adjacent tissue were cut in half, with one half kept in RNAlater at -80 degrees C and the other half sent for histology. TCRbeta-specific cDNA was reverse-transcribed from roughly 500 ng total RNA using a constant-region primer and ProtoScript II reverse transcriptase. TCRbeta libraries were built with three nested multiplex PCR rounds, a slightly modified ARM-PCR procedure. Each of the first two PCR rounds ran for nine to ten cycles and used multiplex TRBV1-TRBV30 forward primers together with a Cbeta reverse primer. Sample barcodes and Illumina adapters were attached in a final 25-cycle PCR using Deep VentR polymerase. Before sequencing, amplicons of 200-500 bp were purified from gel using a QIAquick gel extraction kit. An Illumina HiSeq 2500 was used to sequence the TCRbeta amplicons, generating 250-bp paired-end reads. The study's processing was this. Reads were quality-trimmed with Trimmomatic v0.33, and paired reads were merged with FLASH v1.2.11 to recover full CDR3 sequences. MiGEC v1.2.1b assigned V, D and J germline segments to the rearranged TCRbeta sequences. VDJtools v1.0.0 computed clonotype statistics and Shannon-Wiener diversity indices. Except for diversity analysis, only each sample's 250 most abundant clonotypes were used in subsequent analyses to reduce sampling bias. TCRdb reworked the public reads: Q25 trimming with fastp, MiXCR clone assembly, productive beta chains retained. Here each entry gathers all rows of one CDR3 protein and keeps the most common genes and DNA. In this record, the V and J calls reflect TCRdb's handling and not the investigators' own analysis. The sample table shows 90,000 to 150,000 distinct CDR3 sequences, and nearly 70% are seen once. The ten most abundant clones make up more than 8% of the sample.

Results the study describes overall, beyond this receptor: With just 4 to 6 patients in the study, the authors point out that the findings should be validated in a larger study. Repertoire overlap was found to be higher between tumor regions (mean approximately 35%) than between tumor-adjacent (roughly 17%) or tumor-blood (14%) pairs, consistent with antigen-driven expansion. Because only the TCR beta chain was sequenced and unpaired alpha chains were not captured, true repertoire diversity is likely underestimated. Bulk unsorted samples precluded comparing CD4+ and CD8+ T cell repertoires. The top 250 clones accounted for a significantly greater share of the repertoire in tumors than in blood (p = 0.039).

The sample taken for sequencing was tumor-adjacent normal liver tissue. This receptor was identified in an older woman with primary liver carcinoma and hepatitis B virus infection. The chain uses TRBV4-2 and TRBJ1-4; TRBD1 could be the D gene, as 5 bases match. Here is the DNA: TGTGCCAGCAGCCAAGAAGGGGACCGGTGTGGACAAAAACCGTTTTTT. It is translated as CASSQEGDRCGQKPFF.